The 20 T cell receptor beta chains below all came from one sample that was sequenced in a study of blood T cell repertoires in COVID-19. The repertoire was sequenced with immunoSEQ multiplex PCR; TCRdb's copy has only in-frame clones and lacks some. This sample has 95,000 to 130,000 clones, with 90% found just once. The sample was peripheral blood. These receptors were collected from a human donor with active COVID-19. The donor label of this sample is uncertain.

The chain couples TRBV6-5 to TRBJ2-7; perhaps TRBD1 as D (6 bases). The CDR3 sequence is 15 residues long. CDR1 MNHEY and CDR2 SVGAGI come from the germline V gene. The ends were cut back, 6 bases at V and 6 bases at J, with 21 bases in the middle. Here the CDR3 reads CASSYETGYATEQYF. The DNA of the CDR3 is TGTGCCAGCAGCTACGAGACAGGCTATGCTACCGAGCAGTACTTC.

The V call is TRBV9, the J call TRBJ1-2; perhaps TRBD1 as D (6 bases). The CDR3 consists of 21 residues. Between the trimmed V and J ends, which lost 0 bases and 3 bases, there was a span of 30 bases. Germline V CDR1 and CDR2: SGDLS, YYNGEE. The chain's CDR3 is CASSVEPPGALSSREDYGYTF. The CDR3 DNA follows: TGTGCCAGCAGCGTAGAACCTCCGGGGGCGCTGAGCTCGCGGGAGGACTATGGCTACACCTTC.

The chain recombines TRBV5-4 with TRBJ1-6; D call uncertain. Germline V gene data show CDR1 as SGHNT and CDR2 as YYREEE (reference sequence). CDR3 size: 15 residues. Trimming removed 1 base from V and 5 bases from J, with 10 bases in between. CDR3 coding DNA: TGTGCCAGCAGCTTGTCCGGGTTAAATAATTCACCCCTCCACTTT. Its translation is CASSLSGLNNSPLHF.

This chain joins TRBV4-3 and TRBJ2-7; D is uncertain. The V gene's germline CDR1 is LGHNA and CDR2 YSLEER. Trimming left V 3 bases short and J 4 bases short, with 10 bases between. The CDR3 spans 13 residues. The CDR3 loop is CASSQFYGYEQYF. The CDR3, as DNA: TGCGCCAGCAGCCAGTTCTACGGGTACGAGCAGTACTTC.

The genes are TRBV6-5 and TRBJ1-2; D uncertain. The CDR3 is 13 amino acids. V lost 3 bases, J lost 4 bases, and 9 bases lay in between. Germline values: CDR1 MNHEY, CDR2 SVGAGI. The CDR3, as DNA: TGTGCCAGCAGTTATGACCAGCGCTATGGCTACACCTTC. Protein: CASSYDQRYGYTF.

The V and J genes are TRBV11-2 and TRBJ1-4; D not resolved. The germline gives CDR1 SGHAT, CDR2 FQNNGV. This CDR3 has 15 amino acids. The germline V and J ends were trimmed by 5 bases and 0 bases, with 10 bases remaining between them. This CDR3 is CASSPQRATNEKLFF. The CDR3 region has the DNA TGTGCCAGCAGCCCTCAACGGGCAACTAATGAAAAACTGTTTTTT.

The rearrangement joins TRBV6-6 to TRBJ1-3; 8 nucleotides agree with TRBD1. Germline-derived CDR1 and CDR2 are MNHNY and SVGAGI (reference sequence). This CDR3 spans 15 amino acids. The V and J ends lost 4 bases and 7 bases, in that order; junction bases with no gene match: 9. CDR3 nucleotides: TGTGCCAGCAGTTTAGTACAGGGGGATGGTAACACCATATATTTT. It encodes CASSLVQGDGNTIYF.

This chain uses TRBV12-3 or TRBV12-4 with TRBJ2-1; possibly TRBD2 for D (6 bases). The CDR3 is made up of 13 amino acids. Trimming took 6 bases from V and 7 from J, leaving 13 bases between them. The CDR3 here is CASRRDGGNEQFF. CDR3 in DNA: TGTGCCAGCAGGCGGGACGGCGGGAATGAGCAGTTCTTC.

This chain joins TRBV12-3 or TRBV12-4 and TRBJ2-2; no clear D gene. Trimming shortened V by 5 bases and J by 6 bases, and 10 bases separated the two germline ends. The CDR3 consists of 13 residues. The CDR3 DNA reads as TGTGCCAGCAGTCCACGGGTACCCGGGGAGCTGTTTTTT. This codes for CASSPRVPGELFF.

This chain links TRBV4-3 with TRBJ2-1; 8 bases map to TRBD2. The CDR3 is made up of 15 amino acids. Germline trimming cut 3 bases from V and 2 bases from J; bases unmatched to any gene: 3. CDR1 is LGHNA and CDR2 is YSLEER in the germline V gene. CDR3 protein: CASSHAGGAYNEQFF. DNA of the CDR3: TGCGCCAGCAGCCACGCCGGGGGGGCCTACAATGAGCAGTTCTTC.

Regarding this clone: At one end, the junction sequence differs from germline, possibly due to a read error. This chain joins TRBV6-1 and TRBJ2-3; 9 nucleotides align to TRBD1. The CDR3 has 16 amino acids. Looked up from germline, CDR1 is MNHNS and CDR2 is SASEGT. The CDR3 spells CASREVQGASTDTQYF. In DNA, the CDR3 is TGTGCCAGCAGGGAAGTACAGGGGGCGAGCACAGATACGCAGTATTTT.

The chain is built from TRBV25-1 and TRBJ2-1; 9 bases fit TRBD2. Germline trimming cut 3 bases from V and 8 bases from J; bases unmatched to any gene: 5. CDR1 is MGHDK, CDR2 SYGVNS, per germline. This CDR3 contains 14 residues. The CDR3 nucleotides are TGTGCCAGCAGTGAGACCGGGACTAGCCATGAGCAGTTCTTC. Residues: CASSETGTSHEQFF.

The J gene is TRBJ1-5, the V gene TRBV24-1; D remains ambiguous. This CDR3 is built from 14 residues. The V and J ends lost 6 bases and 5 bases respectively, with 13 bases between them. Per germline, CDR1 KGHDR and CDR2 SFDVKD. In DNA form, the CDR3 reads TGTGCCACCAGTAGTGCGGACTTGGATCAGCCCCAGCATTTT. This gives the protein CATSSADLDQPQHF.

The rearrangement links TRBV7-9 to TRBJ2-3, with no clear D. Germline CDR1 is SEHNR and CDR2 is FQNEAQ (reference sequence). CDR3 length equals 16 residues. With 1 base removed from V and 6 bases from J, the gap between germline ends came to 17 bases. CDR3 sequence: CASSLEASLGSDTQYF. The CDR3 nucleotides read TGTGCCAGCAGCTTAGAGGCGTCCCTAGGATCGGATACGCAGTATTTT.

This chain connects TRBV22-1 to TRBJ2-6; the table gives TRBD1 as D, unverified against the DNA. TRBV22-1 corresponds to a pseudogene. This CDR3 is 18 amino acids long. The CDR3 DNA sequence: TGTCCTGGGAGCGCACTTCTCGGGACAGCCTCTGGGGCCAACGTCCTGACTTTC. Translated: CPGSALLGTASGANVLTF.

This chain connects TRBV2 to TRBJ1-6; TRBD1 matches 12 bases. V gave up 5 bases and J gave up 9 bases; unmatched junction bases: 17. Germline assignment: CDR1 SNHLY and CDR2 FYNNEI. The CDR3 length is 19 residues. The CDR3 DNA sequence: TGTGCCAGCAGTTTAAAGGGGGGACAGGGGGCGTTTAGTAGTTCACCCCTCCACTTT. Translated: CASSLKGGQGAFSSSPLHF. The full variable domain, rest sourced from reference TRBV2 and TRBJ1-6, is EPEVTQTPSHQVTQMGQEVILRCVPISNHLYFYWYRQILGQKVEFLVSFYNNEISEKSEIFDDQFSVERPDGSNFTLKIRSTKLEDSAMYFCASSLKGGQGAFSSSPLHFGNGTRLTVT.

V usage is TRBV3-1 (or the pseudogene TRBV3-2) and J usage is TRBJ1-2; a weak D match, TRBD1 (6 bases). Germline V gene sequence: CDR1 LGHDT, CDR2 YNNKEL (reference sequence). Trimming shortened V by 3 bases and J by 7 bases, and 15 bases separated the two germline ends. CDR3 length equals 14 residues. The CDR3 DNA reads TGTGCCAGCAGCCAGGAACAGGGTCGTCGTGGCTACACCTTC. The encoded protein is CASSQEQGRRGYTF.

The J gene is TRBJ1-6, the V gene TRBV30; D is unresolved. The CDR3 consists of 16 residues. Germline V lookup: CDR1 GTSNPN, CDR2 SVGIG (reference sequence). The germline V and J ends were trimmed by 2 bases and 0 bases, with 11 bases remaining between them. The CDR3 loop reads CAWSPKLSSYNSPLHF. The DNA of the CDR3 is TGTGCCTGGAGTCCTAAGCTAAGCTCCTATAATTCACCCCTCCACTTT.

The gene calls are TRBV5-1 and TRBJ1-6; D remains unclear. With 2 bases removed from V and 9 bases from J, the gap between germline ends came to 6 bases. The CDR3 contains 12 residues. The V gene's germline CDR1 is SGHRS and CDR2 YFSETQ. CDR3 nucleotides: TGCGCCAGCAGCTTCGCGGGTTCACCCCTCCACTTT. Encoded protein: CASSFAGSPLHF.

The CDR3 here is CASSPGGWLGNTIYF. CDR3 nucleotides: TGTGCCAGCAGCCCCGGGGGGTGGTTGGGAAACACCATATATTTT. The rearrangement joins TRBV7-2 to TRBJ1-3, with D perhaps matching TRBD1 (5 bases). This CDR3 region has 15 residues. Per germline, CDR1 SGHTA and CDR2 FQGNSA. Deletions cut 5 bases from V and 4 bases from J, with 15 bases between.